This T cell receptor (beta chain) was captured in a study of T cells in Graves' hyperthyroidism and ophthalmopathy. Germline-derived CDR1 and CDR2 are MGHRA and YSYEKL. The V and J ends lost 0 bases and 7 bases, in that order; junction bases with no gene match: 8. CDR3 length: 15 residues. From RNA transcripts, TCR beta CDR3 regions were amplified. Primed by the HTBI set, a first-round RT-PCR was run on the TCR CDR3. MiXCR was run by TCRdb on the multiplex PCR reads, yielding one entry per CDR3 protein. There are approximately 600,000 distinct CDR3 sequences in the sample; 12% to 15% occur only once, and 7% to 9% lies in the top ten. This clonotype has a count of ten or more.

The V gene is TRBV4-1, the J gene TRBJ2-7; 8 bases fit TRBD2. The material sequenced was blood. This TCR came from a young woman with Graves' ophthalmopathy. The DNA of the CDR3 is TGCGCCAGCAGCCAAGAAGACGGGAGGGCAGGGGAGCAGTACTTC. Protein sequence: CASSQEDGRAGEQYF.